This T cell receptor beta chain originates from a study of T cells in Graves' hyperthyroidism and ophthalmopathy. Study-wide context: Once the initial diagnosis was made, peripheral blood was obtained before any treatment.

Uncontrolled infections, other autoimmune diseases, pregnancy or lactation led to exclusion of patients. Each diagnosis drew on symptoms, thyroxine, TRAb, thyroid ultrasound and orbital computed tomography findings. This clonotype was detected many times. What was amplified from RNA transcripts were TCR beta CDR3 regions. The study used the HTBI primer set for a first-round RT-PCR of the TCR CDR3. TCRdb reanalysed the multiplex PCR reads using MiXCR and keeps one entry per CDR3 protein. This sample carries fewer than 650,000 distinct CDR3 sequences, 13% to 15% of them seen once, and the ten largest clones take 6.5% to 9%. From germline, CDR1 is LGHDT and CDR2 YNNKEL (reference sequence). Trimming stripped 1 base from V and 0 bases from J, with 7 bases between. The CDR3 sequence is 15 residues long.

The sequence derives from a woman younger than 30 with Graves' ophthalmopathy. V usage is TRBV3-1 and J usage is TRBJ2-1; D not certain. Specimen: blood. The CDR3 sequence: CASSQAWSSYNEQFF. CDR3 sequence (DNA): TGTGCCAGCAGCCAAGCTTGGAGCTCCTACAATGAGCAGTTCTTC.